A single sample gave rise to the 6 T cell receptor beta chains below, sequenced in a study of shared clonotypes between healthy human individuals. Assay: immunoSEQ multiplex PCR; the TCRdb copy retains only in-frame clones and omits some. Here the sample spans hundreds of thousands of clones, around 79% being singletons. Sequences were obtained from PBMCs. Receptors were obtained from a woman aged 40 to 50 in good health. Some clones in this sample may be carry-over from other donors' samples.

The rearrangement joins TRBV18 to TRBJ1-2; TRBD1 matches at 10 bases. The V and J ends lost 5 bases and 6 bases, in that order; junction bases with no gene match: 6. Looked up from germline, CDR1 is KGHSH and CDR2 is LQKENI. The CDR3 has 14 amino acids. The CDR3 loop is CASSADRGPHGYTF. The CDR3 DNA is TGTGCCAGCTCAGCCGACAGGGGGCCCCATGGCTACACCTTC.

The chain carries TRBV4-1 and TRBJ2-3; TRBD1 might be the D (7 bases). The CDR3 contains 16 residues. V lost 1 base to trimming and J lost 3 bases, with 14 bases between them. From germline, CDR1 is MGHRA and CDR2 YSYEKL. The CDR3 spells CASSQVAGGLTDTQYF. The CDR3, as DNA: TGCGCCAGCAGCCAAGTCGCAGGGGGACTGACAGATACGCAGTATTTT.

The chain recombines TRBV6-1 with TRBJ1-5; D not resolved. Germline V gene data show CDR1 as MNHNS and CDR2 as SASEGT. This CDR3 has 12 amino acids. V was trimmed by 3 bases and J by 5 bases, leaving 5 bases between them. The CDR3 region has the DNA TGTGCCAGCAGTGATCCCCATCAGCCCCAGCATTTT. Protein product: CASSDPHQPQHF.

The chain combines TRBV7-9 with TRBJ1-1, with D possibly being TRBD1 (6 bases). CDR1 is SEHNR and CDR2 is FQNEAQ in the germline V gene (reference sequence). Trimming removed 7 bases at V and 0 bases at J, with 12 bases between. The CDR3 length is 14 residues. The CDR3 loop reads CASTGDVMNTEAFF. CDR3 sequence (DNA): TGTGCCAGCACAGGGGACGTAATGAACACTGAAGCTTTCTTT.

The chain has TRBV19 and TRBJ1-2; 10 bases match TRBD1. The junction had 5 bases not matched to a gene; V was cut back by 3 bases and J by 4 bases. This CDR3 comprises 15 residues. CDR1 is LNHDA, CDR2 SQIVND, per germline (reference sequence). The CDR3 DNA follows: TGTGCCAGTAGTATGAGACAGGGGGCTGGCTATGGCTACACCTTC. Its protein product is CASSMRQGAGYGYTF.

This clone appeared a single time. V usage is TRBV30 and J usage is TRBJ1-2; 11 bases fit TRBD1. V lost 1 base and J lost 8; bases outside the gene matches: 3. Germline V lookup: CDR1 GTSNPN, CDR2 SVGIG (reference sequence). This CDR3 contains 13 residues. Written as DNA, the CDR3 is TGTGCCTGGAGTGGGACAGGGGGCGCGGGCTACACCTTC. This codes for CAWSGTGGAGYTF. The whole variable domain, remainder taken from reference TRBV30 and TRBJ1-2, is SQTIHQWPATLVQPVGSPLSLECTVEGTSNPNLYWYRQAAGRGLQLLFYSVGIGQISSEVPQNLSASRPQDRQFILSSKKLLLSDSGFYLCAWSGTGGAGYTFGSGTRLTVV.